Shown below are 6 T cell receptor beta chains from a single sample sequenced in a study of blood T cell repertoires in COVID-19. The table came from immunoSEQ multiplex PCR; TCRdb's copy has only in-frame clones and leaves some out. The data show about 60,000 clones, approximately 80% seen once. Sequencing input: peripheral blood. These receptors were taken from a human donor in a cohort sampled during active COVID-19.

CDR3 DNA: TGTGCCAGCAGCTTGGATGTCTCCACAGATACGCAGTATTTT. It encodes CASSLDVSTDTQYF. The chain uses TRBV5-4 and TRBJ2-3; the D is unclear. The CDR3 runs 14 residues. Germline CDR1 SGHNT, CDR2 YYREEE (reference sequence). Trimming removed 0 bases at V and 2 bases at J, with 7 bases between.

The gene calls are TRBV11-1 and TRBJ1-4; 9 bases line up with TRBD1. V gave up 5 bases and J gave up 2 bases; unmatched junction bases: 6. CDR1 and CDR2 (germline): SGHAT, FQDESV (reference sequence). The CDR3 is 16 residues long. CDR3 sequence reads: CASSPGQGRTNEKLFF. In DNA, the CDR3 is TGTGCCAGCAGCCCTGGACAGGGGAGGACTAATGAAAAACTGTTTTTT. Using reference TRBV11-1 and TRBJ1-4 for the parts outside the CDR3, the full variable domain is EAEVAQSPRYKITEKSQAVAFWCDPISGHATLYWYRQILGQGPELLVQFQDESVVDDSQLPKDRFSAERLKGVDSTLKIQPAELGDSAMYLCASSPGQGRTNEKLFFGSGTQLSVL.

The chain couples TRBV6-6 to TRBJ1-2, with 8 positions matching TRBD1. The CDR3 spans 12 residues. The V and J ends lost 4 bases and 7 bases, in that order; junction bases with no gene match: 2. The germline CDR1 and CDR2 sequences are MNHNY and SVGAGI (reference sequence). CDR3 in DNA: TGTGCCAGCAGTTTTGGACAGGGTGGCTACACCTTC. As protein: CASSFGQGGYTF.

V is TRBV28 and J is TRBJ2-6; perhaps TRBD2 as D (7 bases). Trimming pared 5 bases from V and 1 base from J, leaving 27 bases between. There are 21 residues in the CDR3. CDR1 is MDHEN and CDR2 is SYDVKM in the germline V gene. The CDR3 nucleotides read TGTGCCAGCAGTGGGACATCACCCTGGCGGGGGAAATATTCTGGGGCCAACGTCCTGACTTTC. Translated: CASSGTSPWRGKYSGANVLTF.

J is TRBJ2-1 and V is TRBV9; 9 bases are shared with TRBD2. The junction had 9 bases not matched to a gene; V was cut back by 3 bases and J by 5 bases. This CDR3 region has 16 residues. The germline CDR1 and CDR2 sequences are SGDLS and YYNGEE. In DNA, the CDR3 is TGTGCCAGCAGCGCGATAGGACTAGCGAGGAACAATGAGCAGTTCTTC. Translation gives CASSAIGLARNNEQFF.

CDR3 in DNA: TGCGCCAGCCGGTTGGTAGTGAACACTGAAGCTTTCTTT. Translating gives CASRLVVNTEAFF. This chain joins TRBV5-1 and TRBJ1-1; D gene ambiguous. V lost 7 bases to trimming and J lost 0 bases, with 10 bases between them. Germline V gene lookup returns CDR1 SGHRS and CDR2 YFSETQ. This CDR3 is 13 amino acids long.